Listed below are T cell receptor beta chains from one sample, sequenced in a study of blood T cell repertoires in COVID-19. Measured with immunoSEQ multiplex PCR; TCRdb has only the in-frame clones, and not every one. The sample yields about 190,000 clones, around four fifths seen once. The sample consisted of peripheral blood. All receptors come from a woman in her 70s with active or convalescent COVID-19. CDR3s include the opening cysteine and the closing phenylalanine or tryptophan. Fields, in order: clone size, D gene, J gene, V gene, CDR3 DNA, CDR3 protein. A D gene is named only where the DNA matches it firmly. A row's size may be missing; if present it is once, few, many or a size class.

abundance: .
d_gene: TRBD1
j_gene: TRBJ2-1
v_gene: TRBV29-1
CDR3nt: TGCAGCGTTGAAAGACAGGGGGGTTACAATGAGCAGTTCTTC
CDR3aa: CSVERQGGYNEQFF

abundance: .
d_gene: TRBD1
j_gene: TRBJ2-7
v_gene: TRBV4-1
CDR3nt: TGCGCCAGCAGCCAAGCCTGGACAGGGTACGCCGAGCAGTACTTC
CDR3aa: CASSQAWTGYAEQYF

abundance: once
d_gene: .
j_gene: TRBJ1-1
v_gene: TRBV18
CDR3nt: TGTGCCAGCAACATTGGGGGCGTTATGAACACTGAAGCTTTCTTT
CDR3aa: CASNIGGVMNTEAFF

abundance: .
d_gene: TRBD1
j_gene: TRBJ1-6
v_gene: TRBV19
CDR3nt: TGTGCCAGTAGTATAACCGGGACAGGGGGTAATTCACCCCTCCACTTT
CDR3aa: CASSITGTGGNSPLHF

abundance: .
d_gene: .
j_gene: TRBJ2-6
v_gene: TRBV5-1
CDR3nt: TGCGCCAGCAGCTTGGGACTTCTGCCAGGGGCCAACGTCCTGACTTTC
CDR3aa: CASSLGLLPGANVLTF

abundance: .
d_gene: .
j_gene: TRBJ2-2
v_gene: TRBV7-9
CDR3nt: TGTGCCAGCGGGACTTTTTCGAACACCGGGGAGCTGTTTTTT
CDR3aa: CASGTFSNTGELFF

abundance: .
d_gene: TRBD1
j_gene: TRBJ1-2
v_gene: TRBV6-5
CDR3nt: TGTGCCAGCAGTCCAAGGGGACAGGGGGCGCCGGGCTACACCTTC
CDR3aa: CASSPRGQGAPGYTF

abundance: .
d_gene: .
j_gene: TRBJ2-3
v_gene: TRBV7-9
CDR3nt: TGTGCCAGCAGGTCGTCCGGGGGAACCGATACGCAGTATTTT
CDR3aa: CASRSSGGTDTQYF

abundance: .
d_gene: .
j_gene: TRBJ2-2
v_gene: TRBV7-8
CDR3nt: TGTGCCAGCAGAGTAGGATCTAGGACCGGGGAGCTGTTTTTT
CDR3aa: CASRVGSRTGELFF

abundance: once
d_gene: TRBD2
j_gene: TRBJ2-7
v_gene: TRBV6-5
CDR3nt: TGTGCCAGCAGCCGAGGACTAGAGAACTACGAGCAGTACTTC
CDR3aa: CASSRGLENYEQYF

abundance: once
d_gene: .
j_gene: TRBJ2-3
v_gene: TRBV18
CDR3nt: TGTGCCAGCTCCCCGCGGGGAAACTGGATTGATACGCAGTATTTT
CDR3aa: CASSPRGNWIDTQYF

abundance: .
d_gene: .
j_gene: TRBJ2-7
v_gene: TRBV19
CDR3nt: TGTGCCAGTAGTACCGCGAATCCCGGGACACAAAAGCCCTACGAGCAGTACTTC
CDR3aa: CASSTANPGTQKPYEQYF

abundance: .
d_gene: .
j_gene: TRBJ2-1
v_gene: TRBV12-3/TRBV12-4
CDR3nt: TGTGCCAGCAGCCGTTACGAGTATGAGCAGTTCTTC
CDR3aa: CASSRYEYEQFF

abundance: .
d_gene: .
j_gene: TRBJ1-6
v_gene: TRBV4-1
CDR3nt: TGCGCCAGCAGCCAAGATCACCGGGAGGGATCACCCCTCCACTTT
CDR3aa: CASSQDHREGSPLHF

abundance: .
d_gene: .
j_gene: TRBJ1-6
v_gene: TRBV6-5
CDR3nt: TGTGCCAGTCGTCCGGGGGTCTCCTATAATTCACCCCTCCACTTT
CDR3aa: CASRPGVSYNSPLHF